A single sample gave rise to the 23 T cell receptor beta chains below, sequenced in a study of blood T cell repertoires in COVID-19. Profiling relied on immunoSEQ multiplex PCR, and the TCRdb table lists in-frame clones only, not all of them. The repertoire consists of about 280,000 clones, with around 87% occurring once and the leading ten covering around 2.2%. The specimen sequenced was peripheral blood. These receptors came from a woman aged 45-65 years who had recovered from COVID-19.

The chain joins TRBV29-1 to TRBJ2-1; D gene unclear. V dropped 3 bases and J dropped 8 bases, with 8 bases sitting between them. CDR3 size: 11 residues. The V gene's germline CDR1 is SQVTM and CDR2 ANQGSEA. The CDR3 nucleotides are TGCAGCGTTGATGGGCCCGATGAGCAGTTCTTC. Its translation: CSVDGPDEQFF.

This chain connects TRBV7-2 to TRBJ2-5; D ambiguous. Trimming stripped 3 bases from V and 5 bases from J, with 4 bases between. CDR3 size: 11 residues. Germline lookup yields CDR1 SGHTA and CDR2 FQGNSA. This chain's CDR3 is CASSFGETQYF. In nucleotides, the CDR3 is TGTGCCAGCAGCTTCGGTGAGACCCAGTACTTC.

This clone was counted only a few times. The J gene is TRBJ2-6, the V gene TRBV19, with TRBD1 matching 9 bases. There are 17 residues in the CDR3. The germline V gene encodes CDR1 LNHDA and CDR2 SQIVND (reference sequence). V gave up 4 bases and J gave up 2 bases; unmatched junction bases: 6. CDR3 DNA: TGTGCCAGTAGTACGGGACAGGGAATCGCTGGGGCCAACGTCCTGACTTTC. Its protein product is CASSTGQGIAGANVLTF. Drawing the rest from reference TRBV19 and TRBJ2-6, the complete variable domain is DGGITQSPKYLFRKEGQNVTLSCEQNLNHDAMYWYRQDPGQGLRLIYYSQIVNDFQKGDIAEGYSVSREKKESFPLTVTSAQKNPTAFYLCASSTGQGIAGANVLTFGAGSRLTVL.

The count of this clone is one. This sequence joins TRBV7-2 and TRBJ2-5; TRBD2 matches at 11 bases. CDR1 and CDR2 (germline): SGHTA, FQGNSA. J was trimmed by 5 bases and V by 3 bases; bases with no gene match: 2. The CDR3 sequence is 14 residues long. This chain's CDR3 is CASSFSGRGETQYF. Written as DNA, the CDR3 is TGTGCCAGCAGCTTTAGCGGGAGGGGGGAGACCCAGTACTTC.

V gene TRBV28 combines with J gene TRBJ1-5; D uncertain. Germline V gene lookup returns CDR1 MDHEN and CDR2 SYDVKM. CDR3 length equals 11 residues. Deletions cut 5 bases from V and 9 bases from J, with 8 bases between. DNA of the CDR3: TGTGCCAGCAGTCCCTCTAGGCCCCAGCATTTT. The encoded protein is CASSPSRPQHF.

The V call is TRBV5-5, the J call TRBJ2-3; D is uncertain. Germline lookup yields CDR1 SGHKS and CDR2 YYEKEE (reference sequence). The CDR3 length is 12 residues. Trimming shortened V by 4 bases and J by 3 bases, and 6 bases separated the two germline ends. DNA of the CDR3: TGTGCCAGCAGCCACGAGACAGATACGCAGTATTTT. Translation gives CASSHETDTQYF.

The chain links TRBV7-8 to TRBJ1-3; perhaps TRBD1 as D (6 bases). The ends were cut back, 5 bases at V and 5 bases at J, with 19 bases in the middle. Germline V gives CDR1 SGHVS, CDR2 FQNEAQ. This CDR3 is 16 amino acids long. DNA of the CDR3: TGTGCCAGCAGCCTCCGGGACAAGGTTCAGAGAAACACCATATATTTT. Protein product: CASSLRDKVQRNTIYF.

CDR3 loop: CASSGVTGVEGNQPQHF. For the CDR3, the DNA is TGTGCCAGCTCCGGGGTCACAGGGGTGGAGGGCAATCAGCCCCAGCATTTT. The chain couples TRBV18 to TRBJ1-5, with TRBD1 matching over 7 bases. This CDR3 spans 17 amino acids. The germline CDR1 and CDR2 sequences are KGHSH and LQKENI. Losses at the gene ends were 6 bases for V and 2 bases for J; bases not matched to a gene: 13.

For this clone: At one of its ends the junction is not consistent with the germline gene, which may arise from a read error. The gene calls are TRBV10-1 and TRBJ2-7, with TRBD2 matching 14 bases. Germline CDR1 WNHNN, CDR2 SYGVQD (reference sequence). The CDR3 consists of 19 residues. The CDR3 loop is CVSSESRGTSGSWSYEQYF. The CDR3 bases are TGCGTCAGCAGTGAGTCGAGGGGGACTAGCGGGAGCTGGTCCTACGAGCAGTACTTC.

The chain uses TRBV6-6 and TRBJ2-1, with D unclear. V was shortened by 9 bases and J by 3 bases, with 12 bases between the two germline ends. The CDR3 covers 13 residues. Germline CDR1 is MNHNY and CDR2 is SVGAGI (reference sequence). CDR3 in amino acids: CASHNPSYNEQFF. CDR3 DNA sequence: TGTGCCAGTCACAACCCTAGCTACAATGAGCAGTTCTTC.

The chain carries TRBV27 and TRBJ2-3, with TRBD2 matching 7 bases. The length of the CDR3 is 16 residues. Germline loops: CDR1 MNHEY, CDR2 SMNVEV (reference sequence). The ends lost 5 bases at V and 3 bases at J; junction bases unmatched: 11. The chain's CDR3 is CASSPFGEGQTDTQYF. The CDR3 DNA reads as TGTGCCAGCAGTCCCTTCGGGGAGGGCCAAACAGATACGCAGTATTTT.

The chain has TRBV6-6 and TRBJ2-5; 15 positions agree with TRBD2. CDR1 is MNHNY, CDR2 SVGAGI, per germline (reference sequence). The CDR3 is 16 amino acids. Trimming took 5 bases from V and 2 from J; bases not matched to a gene: 3. CDR3 sequence reads: CASSRGLAGGQETQYF. Written as DNA, the CDR3 is TGTGCCAGCAGTCGCGGACTAGCGGGAGGGCAAGAGACCCAGTACTTC.

The chain carries TRBV7-3 and TRBJ1-1; D is possibly TRBD1 (5 bases). The germline V gene has CDR1 SGHTA and CDR2 FQGTGA. V lost 1 base and J 0 bases, leaving 12 bases between the germline ends. The CDR3 spans 16 residues. The CDR3 here is CASSLITGLMNTEAFF. Here the CDR3 DNA reads TGTGCCAGCAGCTTAATTACGGGACTCATGAACACTGAAGCTTTCTTT.

The CDR3 DNA reads TGTGCCAGCGCCCGAGGGTACCAAGAGACCCAGTACTTC. Its translation is CASARGYQETQYF. The chain uses TRBV9 and TRBJ2-5; tentatively, D is TRBD2 (5 bases). This CDR3 has 13 amino acids. Germline V gene data show CDR1 as SGDLS and CDR2 as YYNGEE. V was pared by 7 bases and J by 0 bases, with 10 bases between.

The chain uses TRBV5-6 and TRBJ1-6, with D perhaps matching TRBD1 (6 bases). Germline V gene lookup returns CDR1 SGHDT and CDR2 YYEEEE. Trimming left V 4 bases short and J 7 bases short, with 15 bases between. The CDR3 spans 15 residues. Written as DNA, the CDR3 is TGTGCCAGCAGCGACAGGAGTTTCTTCAATTCACCCCTCCACTTT. Protein sequence: CASSDRSFFNSPLHF.

The J gene is TRBJ1-2, the V gene TRBV7-9; 7 positions agree with TRBD1. Per germline, CDR1 SEHNR and CDR2 FQNEAQ (reference sequence). This CDR3 comprises 16 residues. With V trimmed by 5 bases and J by 8 bases, 17 bases remained unmatched. The CDR3 sequence: CASSLPIQGWGAGYTF. DNA of the CDR3: TGTGCCAGCAGCCTACCGATACAGGGGTGGGGAGCGGGCTACACCTTC.

This chain uses TRBV10-3 with TRBJ2-7; no clear D gene. Germline V gene sequence: CDR1 ENHRY, CDR2 SYGVKD. Between the trimmed V and J ends, which lost 0 bases and 7 bases, there was a span of 10 bases. The length of the CDR3 is 13 residues. The CDR3 protein is CAISESVIEEQYF. The CDR3 DNA is TGTGCCATCAGTGAGTCCGTCATCGAGGAGCAGTACTTC.

The V and J genes are TRBV6-6 and TRBJ2-7; a possible D gene is TRBD1 (7 bases). CDR1 and CDR2 (germline): MNHNY, SVGAGI (reference sequence). The CDR3 contains 17 residues. Trimming pared 5 bases from V and 0 bases from J, leaving 20 bases between. This CDR3 is CASSPQGGVPSSYEQYF. Here the CDR3 DNA reads TGTGCCAGCAGTCCCCAGGGGGGAGTCCCGAGCTCCTACGAGCAGTACTTC.

The V and J genes are TRBV5-4 and TRBJ2-1, with D possibly being TRBD1 (5 bases). V gave up 4 bases and J gave up 2 bases, with 13 bases separating them. The CDR3 sequence is 15 residues long. The V gene's germline CDR1 is SGHNT and CDR2 YYREEE (reference sequence). The CDR3: CASSVLGQPYNEQFF. The CDR3 nucleotides are TGTGCCAGCAGCGTGTTGGGGCAGCCCTACAATGAGCAGTTCTTC.

This chain uses TRBV7-9 with TRBJ1-5; TRBD1 matches 11 bases. CDR1 is SEHNR, CDR2 FQNEAQ, per germline (reference sequence). The CDR3 sequence is 19 residues long. Unmatched junction bases numbered 9, after V lost 2 bases and J lost 0 bases. The CDR3 sequence: CASSLWAGTGGFSNQPQHF. The CDR3 DNA follows: TGTGCCAGCAGCTTATGGGCGGGGACAGGGGGTTTTAGCAATCAGCCCCAGCATTTT.

This chain links TRBV11-2 with TRBJ2-4, with a possible D match to TRBD1 (6 bases). The CDR3 length is 14 residues. V gave up 2 bases and J gave up 8 bases, with 13 bases separating them. In germline, CDR1 is SGHAT, CDR2 FQNNGV. As DNA, the CDR3 is TGTGCCAGCAGCTTAAGGGCTAAGGGGGACATTCAGTACTTC. Translated: CASSLRAKGDIQYF.

The chain recombines TRBV19 with TRBJ1-5; 11 nucleotides agree with TRBD1. The length of the CDR3 is 16 residues. CDR1 and CDR2 (germline): LNHDA, SQIVND (reference sequence). V was pared by 3 bases and J by 5 bases, with 6 bases of the junction left unmatched. The CDR3 region has the DNA TGTGCCAGTAGTATCGGACAGGGGGCGAACTATCAGCCCCAGCATTTT. Residues: CASSIGQGANYQPQHF. The whole variable domain, filled in from reference TRBV19 and TRBJ1-5, reads DGGITQSPKYLFRKEGQNVTLSCEQNLNHDAMYWYRQDPGQGLRLIYYSQIVNDFQKGDIAEGYSVSREKKESFPLTVTSAQKNPTAFYLCASSIGQGANYQPQHFGDGTRLSIL.

J is TRBJ2-1 and V is TRBV2; 10 bases align to TRBD2. Germline V gene lookup returns CDR1 SNHLY and CDR2 FYNNEI. This CDR3 is built from 16 residues. V trimming: 6 bases; J trimming: 5 bases; junction bases outside the gene matches: 10. CDR3 sequence reads: CASRARTSGGHNEQFF. The CDR3 bases are TGTGCCAGCAGGGCCCGGACTAGCGGAGGCCACAATGAGCAGTTCTTC.